This is a list of T cell receptor beta chains from one sample in a study of shared clonotypes between healthy human individuals. Using immunoSEQ multiplex PCR, the repertoire was profiled, and TCRdb retains in-frame clones only, with some absent. The sample contains millions of clones, roughly 95% of which appear only once. The specimen was naive CD8+ T cells sorted from blood. Receptors were obtained from a man aged 18 to 29 in good health. CDR3s include the opening cysteine and the closing phenylalanine or tryptophan. The order of the fields is V gene, CDR3 length, J gene, CDR3 protein.

TRBV27	16	TRBJ2-7	CASSSVTVAGPYEQYF
TRBV7-9	16	TRBJ2-5	CASSRHGAWDQETQYF
TRBV7-2	15	TRBJ2-1	CASSVRVGAGNEQFF
TRBV11-2	16	TRBJ1-2	CASSLGTGLIYYGYTF
TRBV4-1	17	TRBJ2-7	CASSQEGSGRDSYEQYF
TRBV7-6	14	TRBJ2-2	CASSLSGGSGELFF
TRBV11-2	12	TRBJ2-5	CASREDSETQYF
TRBV7-9	15	TRBJ1-4	CASSLAAGTDEKLFF
TRBV13	14	TRBJ2-7	CASSPPGRSSEQYF
TRBV9	13	TRBJ2-1	CASSGSSYNEQFF
TRBV5-6	15	TRBJ1-1	CASSLSQKADTEAFF
TRBV27	14	TRBJ2-2	CASSLFRRAGELFF
TRBV30	12	TRBJ2-7	CAWSIQAYEQYF
TRBV28	16	TRBJ2-7	CASSLWGTGRSYEQYF
TRBV7-8	14	TRBJ2-7	CASSLRTGDYEQYF
TRBV30	13	TRBJ1-1	CAWSVSMNTEAFF
TRBV6-5	14	TRBJ2-1	CASKLAGPYNEQFF
TRBV7-9	16	TRBJ2-5	CASSLGTLGPEETQYF
TRBV25-1	15	TRBJ2-1	CASSPGQGASIEQFF
TRBV7-9	13	TRBJ2-5	CASSLSEEETQYF
TRBV6-1	12	TRBJ2-7	CASSAYSYEQYF
TRBV5-6	15	TRBJ1-1	CASSSLEYGFTEAFF
TRBV4-1	18	TRBJ1-6	CASSQDRPAGFYSSPLHF
TRBV11-2	13	TRBJ2-4	CASSYVGGNIQYF
TRBV7-3	16	TRBJ2-7	CASSLSADISSYEQYF
TRBV15	14	TRBJ1-1	CATSAGFLNTEAFF
TRBV7-9	13	TRBJ2-2	CASSLGGVGELFF
TRBV11-2	17	TRBJ1-6	CASSFLGGRSYNSPLHF
TRBV4-3	16	TRBJ1-1	CASSLGRGVFGFEAFF
TRBV9	13	TRBJ2-7	CASSPRTSYEQYF
TRBV19	11	TRBJ2-3	CASTGGDTQYF
TRBV30	12	TRBJ2-5	CAWSAAQETQYF
TRBV19	14	TRBJ2-1	CASSTLRGFGEQFF
TRBV15	16	TRBJ1-2	CATTGTGIQSNYGYTF
TRBV30	14	TRBJ1-2	CAWSANDVEYGYTF
TRBV5-1	15	TRBJ2-7	CASSHPDRPSYEQYF
TRBV7-8	18	TRBJ2-1	CASSPALVGGRSYNEQFF
TRBV4-1	15	TRBJ2-7	CASSYEREIPYEQYF
TRBV6-5	14	TRBJ2-5	CASSWGAEGETQYF
TRBV19	14	TRBJ2-7	CASSSRVAEYEQYF
TRBV19	15	TRBJ1-3	CASNEGLLLGNTIYF
TRBV5-4	12	TRBJ2-7	CASSSGGYEQYF
TRBV5-6	13	TRBJ1-4	CASMAGQEEKLFF
TRBV6-5	14	TRBJ1-2	CASSYSEHSVGYTF
TRBV30	14	TRBJ1-1	CAWSSDRVNTEAFF
TRBV6-1	14	TRBJ1-4	CASIDRGTGEKLFF
TRBV7-2	13	TRBJ2-7	CASSPAGVYEQYF
TRBV5-4	14	TRBJ2-3	CASSWDGFTDTQYF
TRBV27	13	TRBJ1-2	CASSLSGAYGYTF
TRBV7-7	13	TRBJ2-2	CASSLLGGGELFF